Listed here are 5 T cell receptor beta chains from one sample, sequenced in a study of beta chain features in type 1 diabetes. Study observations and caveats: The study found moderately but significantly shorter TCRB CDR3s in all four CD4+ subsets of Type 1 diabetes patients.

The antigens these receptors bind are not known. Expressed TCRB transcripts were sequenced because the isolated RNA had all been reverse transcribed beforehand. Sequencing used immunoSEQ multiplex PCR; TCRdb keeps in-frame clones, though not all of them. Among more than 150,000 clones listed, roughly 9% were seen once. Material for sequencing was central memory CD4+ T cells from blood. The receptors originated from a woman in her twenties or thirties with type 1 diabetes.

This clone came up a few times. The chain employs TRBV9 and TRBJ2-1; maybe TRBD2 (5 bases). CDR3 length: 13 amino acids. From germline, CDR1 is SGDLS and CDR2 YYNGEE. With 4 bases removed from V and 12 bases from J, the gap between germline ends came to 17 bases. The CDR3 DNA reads TGTGCCAGCAGCAGCACTCCTCGGGATACGCAGTTCTTC. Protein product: CASSSTPRDTQFF.

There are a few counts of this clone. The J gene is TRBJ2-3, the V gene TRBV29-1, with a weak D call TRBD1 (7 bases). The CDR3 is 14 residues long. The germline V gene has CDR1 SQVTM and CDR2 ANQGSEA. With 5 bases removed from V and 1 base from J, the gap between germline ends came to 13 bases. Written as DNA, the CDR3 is TGCAGCGTTCAGGGGGAGCGGGGCACAGATACGCAGTATTTT. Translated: CSVQGERGTDTQYF.

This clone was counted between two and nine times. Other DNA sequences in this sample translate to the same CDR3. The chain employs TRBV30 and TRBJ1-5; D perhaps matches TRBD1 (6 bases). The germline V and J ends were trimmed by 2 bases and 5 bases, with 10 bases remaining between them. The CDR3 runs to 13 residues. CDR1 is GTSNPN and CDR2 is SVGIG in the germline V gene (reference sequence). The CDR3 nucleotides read TGTGCCTGGAGTAAAGGGGGGGATCAGCCCCAGCATTTT. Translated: CAWSKGGDQPQHF.

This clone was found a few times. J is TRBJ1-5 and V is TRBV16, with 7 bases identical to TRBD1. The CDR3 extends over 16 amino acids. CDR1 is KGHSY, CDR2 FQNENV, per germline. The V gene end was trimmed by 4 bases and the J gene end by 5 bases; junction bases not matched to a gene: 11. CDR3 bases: TGTGCCAGCAGCCCCATGACGGGACAGACTCATCAGCCCCAGCATTTT. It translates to CASSPMTGQTHQPQHF.

The CDR3 region has the DNA TGCGCCAGCAGCCACCCGTTGGACAGCTACGATTTTAGGTACGAGCAGTACTTC. Translated: CASSHPLDSYDFRYEQYF. This sequence joins TRBV4-1 and TRBJ2-7; D may be TRBD1 (6 bases). Trimming shortened V by 3 bases and J by 4 bases, and 25 bases separated the two germline ends. The CDR3 runs to 18 residues. Germline loops: CDR1 MGHRA, CDR2 YSYEKL.